These T cell receptor beta chains were read from a single sample in a study of cytomegalovirus exposure and HLA in healthy donors. Assay: immunoSEQ multiplex PCR; the TCRdb copy retains only in-frame clones and omits some. The sample carries 200,000 to 250,000 clones, over 65% recorded once. Sequencing input: PBMCs. These receptors were obtained from a human donor in good health. Each CDR3 is given with its conserved first and last residue. The order of the fields is J gene, D gene, V gene, clone size, CDR3 protein, CDR3 DNA. A D gene is named only where the DNA matches it firmly. Only part of the rows carry a size: once, few, many, or a class if the clone is expanded.

J gene: TRBJ2-1
D gene: TRBD1
V gene: TRBV27
clone size: .
CDR3 protein: CASTGDRVSYNEQFF
CDR3 DNA: TGTGCCAGCACCGGGGACAGGGTCTCCTACAATGAGCAGTTCTTC

J gene: TRBJ1-2
D gene: .
V gene: TRBV7-9
clone size: .
CDR3 protein: CASSPSGGGYGYTF
CDR3 DNA: TGTGCCAGCAGCCCCAGTGGGGGGGGCTATGGCTACACCTTC

J gene: TRBJ2-1
D gene: .
V gene: TRBV12-1
clone size: .
CDR3 protein: CASSSPGSGSMDEQFF
CDR3 DNA: TGTGCCAGCAGCTCCCCAGGAAGCGGGAGTATGGATGAGCAGTTCTTC

J gene: TRBJ1-5
D gene: .
V gene: TRBV12-5
clone size: .
CDR3 protein: CASGLVQSGNQPQHF
CDR3 DNA: TGTGCTAGTGGTTTGGTACAATCGGGGAATCAGCCCCAGCATTTT

J gene: TRBJ1-4
D gene: TRBD1
V gene: TRBV11-2
clone size: .
CDR3 protein: CASSPQGAGEKLFF
CDR3 DNA: TGTGCCAGCAGCCCACAGGGGGCAGGGGAAAAACTGTTTTTT

J gene: TRBJ2-5
D gene: TRBD2
V gene: TRBV13
clone size: .
CDR3 protein: CASSLAGVEETQYF
CDR3 DNA: TGTGCCAGCAGTCTAGCGGGAGTCGAGGAGACCCAGTACTTC

J gene: TRBJ1-5
D gene: TRBD1
V gene: TRBV4-2
clone size: .
CDR3 protein: CASSQDKGGYNQPQHF
CDR3 DNA: TGTGCCAGCAGCCAGGATAAAGGGGGCTACAATCAGCCCCAGCATTTT

J gene: TRBJ1-3
D gene: .
V gene: TRBV6-5
clone size: .
CDR3 protein: CASSYWPSEGNTIYF
CDR3 DNA: TGTGCCAGCAGTTACTGGCCCTCGGAGGGAAACACCATATATTTT

J gene: TRBJ1-1
D gene: TRBD1
V gene: TRBV6-1
clone size: .
CDR3 protein: CASSLGQGNTEAFF
CDR3 DNA: TGTGCCAGCAGCCTAGGACAGGGGAACACTGAAGCTTTCTTT

J gene: TRBJ1-1
D gene: TRBD1
V gene: TRBV27
clone size: few
CDR3 protein: CASESQGGTEAFF
CDR3 DNA: TGTGCCAGCGAGTCCCAGGGGGGCACTGAAGCTTTCTTT

J gene: TRBJ1-2
D gene: TRBD1
V gene: TRBV28
clone size: .
CDR3 protein: CASTDRGANYGYTF
CDR3 DNA: TGTGCCAGCACTGACAGGGGTGCCAACTATGGCTACACCTTC

J gene: TRBJ2-2
D gene: TRBD2
V gene: TRBV27
clone size: .
CDR3 protein: CANPPGTSGRGGTGELFF
CDR3 DNA: TGTGCCAACCCTCCCGGGACTAGCGGGAGAGGGGGCACCGGGGAGCTGTTTTTT

J gene: TRBJ2-1
D gene: .
V gene: TRBV9
clone size: .
CDR3 protein: CASGGNEQFF
CDR3 DNA: TGTGCCAGCGGGGGGAATGAGCAGTTCTTC

J gene: TRBJ2-7
D gene: .
V gene: TRBV4-1
clone size: .
CDR3 protein: CASSRFLAYEQYF
CDR3 DNA: TGCGCCAGCAGCCGTTTTTTAGCTTACGAGCAGTACTTC

J gene: TRBJ2-7
D gene: TRBD2
V gene: TRBV6-5
clone size: .
CDR3 protein: CASSRGEGGEQYF
CDR3 DNA: TGTGCCAGCAGTCGGGGGGAGGGAGGCGAGCAGTACTTC

J gene: TRBJ1-5
D gene: .
V gene: TRBV15
clone size: .
CDR3 protein: CATSRVQSNQPQHF
CDR3 DNA: TGTGCCACCAGCAGAGTCCAAAGCAATCAGCCCCAGCATTTT

J gene: TRBJ2-7
D gene: .
V gene: TRBV28
clone size: .
CDR3 protein: CASSWGDYEQYF
CDR3 DNA: TGTGCCAGCAGTTGGGGGGACTACGAGCAGTACTTC

J gene: TRBJ2-1
D gene: TRBD1
V gene: TRBV2
clone size: few
CDR3 protein: CASTERQGVRNEQFF
CDR3 DNA: TGTGCCAGCACCGAGCGACAGGGGGTGAGAAATGAGCAGTTCTTC

J gene: TRBJ2-6
D gene: .
V gene: TRBV5-8
clone size: few
CDR3 protein: CASSLLGRANVLTF
CDR3 DNA: TGTGCCAGCAGTCTTCTCGGTCGGGCCAACGTCCTGACTTTC

J gene: TRBJ2-7
D gene: TRBD1
V gene: TRBV12-5
clone size: .
CDR3 protein: CASGIARPRDRADSYEQYF
CDR3 DNA: TGTGCTAGTGGCATTGCGCGCCCACGGGACAGGGCGGACTCCTACGAGCAGTACTTC

J gene: TRBJ2-3
D gene: .
V gene: TRBV5-4
clone size: .
CDR3 protein: CASSLESTDTQYF
CDR3 DNA: TGTGCCAGCAGCTTGGAGAGTACCGATACGCAGTATTTT

J gene: TRBJ2-7
D gene: TRBD2
V gene: TRBV6-5
clone size: .
CDR3 protein: CASSYSAGVVLGEQYF
CDR3 DNA: TGTGCCAGCAGTTACTCGGCGGGAGTCGTGTTGGGCGAGCAGTACTTC

J gene: TRBJ2-3
D gene: TRBD2
V gene: TRBV28
clone size: .
CDR3 protein: CASSGPSGRTTSTDTQYF
CDR3 DNA: TGTGCCAGCAGTGGACCTAGCGGGAGGACTACTAGCACAGATACGCAGTATTTT

J gene: TRBJ2-1
D gene: TRBD1
V gene: TRBV7-2
clone size: .
CDR3 protein: CASSTRQGAGEQFF
CDR3 DNA: TGTGCCAGCAGCACCCGACAGGGGGCGGGTGAGCAGTTCTTC

J gene: TRBJ2-7
D gene: .
V gene: TRBV15
clone size: .
CDR3 protein: CATGRDRAGTAREQYF
CDR3 DNA: TGTGCCACCGGCAGAGATCGGGCGGGGACAGCTAGAGAGCAGTACTTC

J gene: TRBJ1-5
D gene: TRBD1
V gene: TRBV4-1
clone size: .
CDR3 protein: CASSGQVSNQPQHF
CDR3 DNA: TGCGCCAGCTCCGGACAGGTCAGCAATCAGCCCCAGCATTTT

J gene: TRBJ1-1
D gene: TRBD1
V gene: TRBV18
clone size: .
CDR3 protein: CASSPDRANTEAFF
CDR3 DNA: TGTGCCAGTTCACCCGACAGGGCGAACACTGAAGCTTTCTTT

J gene: TRBJ2-1
D gene: TRBD1
V gene: TRBV7-9
clone size: once
CDR3 protein: CASSPGGRAPTFSYNEQFF
CDR3 DNA: TGTGCCAGCAGCCCAGGGGGACGCGCGCCGACTTTCTCCTACAATGAGCAGTTCTTC

J gene: TRBJ1-5
D gene: .
V gene: TRBV18
clone size: .
CDR3 protein: CASSVNNQPQHF
CDR3 DNA: TGTGCCAGCTCCGTTAACAATCAGCCCCAGCATTTT

J gene: TRBJ2-1
D gene: TRBD1
V gene: TRBV4-1
clone size: once
CDR3 protein: CASSQVTGTGNGQFF
CDR3 DNA: TGCGCCAGCAGCCAAGTCACCGGGACAGGGAATGGGCAGTTCTTC

J gene: TRBJ2-4
D gene: TRBD2
V gene: TRBV29-1
clone size: .
CDR3 protein: CSAQTSGRAGDIQYF
CDR3 DNA: TGCAGCGCTCAAACTAGCGGGAGGGCCGGGGACATTCAGTACTTC

J gene: TRBJ2-1
D gene: TRBD2
V gene: TRBV7-8
clone size: .
CDR3 protein: CASSTAETSGRTFF
CDR3 DNA: TGTGCCAGCAGCACTGCGGAGACTAGCGGGAGGACGTTCTTC

J gene: TRBJ2-7
D gene: TRBD2
V gene: TRBV7-6
clone size: .
CDR3 protein: CASSSEGLAGAYSYEQYF
CDR3 DNA: TGTGCCAGCAGCTCAGAAGGACTAGCGGGAGCGTATTCCTACGAGCAGTACTTC

J gene: TRBJ2-7
D gene: .
V gene: TRBV18
clone size: few
CDR3 protein: CASSPPLGSGDSYEQYF
CDR3 DNA: TGTGCCAGCTCACCACCGCTCGGTTCGGGGGACAGCTACGAGCAGTACTTC

J gene: TRBJ2-7
D gene: TRBD2
V gene: TRBV6-1
clone size: few
CDR3 protein: CASSEAWGGTSGEYEQYF
CDR3 DNA: TGTGCCAGCAGTGAAGCGTGGGGTGGGACTAGCGGGGAATACGAGCAGTACTTC

J gene: TRBJ2-1
D gene: TRBD2
V gene: TRBV25-1
clone size: .
CDR3 protein: CASSDLAGLTPEQFF
CDR3 DNA: TGTGCCAGCAGTGACTTAGCGGGATTGACCCCTGAGCAGTTCTTC

J gene: TRBJ2-7
D gene: .
V gene: TRBV20-1
clone size: .
CDR3 protein: CSAIGIFEQYF
CDR3 DNA: TGCAGTGCCATCGGGATTTTCGAGCAGTACTTC

J gene: TRBJ2-5
D gene: TRBD2
V gene: TRBV19
clone size: .
CDR3 protein: CASRSPLGSGTETQYF
CDR3 DNA: TGTGCCAGTAGATCACCCCTCGGGAGCGGGACAGAGACCCAGTACTTC

J gene: TRBJ2-1
D gene: TRBD2
V gene: TRBV9
clone size: .
CDR3 protein: CASSVRAGVTYNEQFF
CDR3 DNA: TGTGCCAGCAGCGTAAGAGCGGGAGTAACCTACAATGAGCAGTTCTTC

J gene: TRBJ2-7
D gene: .
V gene: TRBV5-1
clone size: .
CDR3 protein: CASSLLQGGDSYEQYF
CDR3 DNA: TGCGCCAGCAGCTTGCTACAGGGGGGGGACTCCTACGAGCAGTACTTC

J gene: TRBJ2-5
D gene: .
V gene: TRBV27
clone size: .
CDR3 protein: CASSLWSGGTRETQYF
CDR3 DNA: TGTGCCAGCAGTTTATGGAGTGGCGGGACGCGGGAGACCCAGTACTTC

J gene: TRBJ2-5
D gene: TRBD1
V gene: TRBV5-1
clone size: .
CDR3 protein: CASSRGQAQETQYF
CDR3 DNA: TGCGCCAGCAGCCGCGGACAGGCCCAGGAGACCCAGTACTTC

J gene: TRBJ1-2
D gene: TRBD1
V gene: TRBV29-1
clone size: .
CDR3 protein: CSVEGQGAVGYTF
CDR3 DNA: TGCAGCGTTGAAGGGCAGGGGGCGGTGGGCTACACCTTC

J gene: TRBJ2-3
D gene: .
V gene: TRBV11-3
clone size: .
CDR3 protein: CASSLGRGSDTQYF
CDR3 DNA: TGTGCCAGCAGCTTAGGTAGAGGATCAGATACGCAGTATTTT

J gene: TRBJ1-1
D gene: TRBD1
V gene: TRBV7-9
clone size: .
CDR3 protein: CASSWDRGPTEAFF
CDR3 DNA: TGTGCCAGCAGCTGGGACAGGGGGCCCACTGAAGCTTTCTTT

J gene: TRBJ2-5
D gene: .
V gene: TRBV9
clone size: .
CDR3 protein: CASSPPTSPGLETQYF
CDR3 DNA: TGTGCCAGCAGCCCCCCGACTTCACCGGGACTAGAGACCCAGTACTTC